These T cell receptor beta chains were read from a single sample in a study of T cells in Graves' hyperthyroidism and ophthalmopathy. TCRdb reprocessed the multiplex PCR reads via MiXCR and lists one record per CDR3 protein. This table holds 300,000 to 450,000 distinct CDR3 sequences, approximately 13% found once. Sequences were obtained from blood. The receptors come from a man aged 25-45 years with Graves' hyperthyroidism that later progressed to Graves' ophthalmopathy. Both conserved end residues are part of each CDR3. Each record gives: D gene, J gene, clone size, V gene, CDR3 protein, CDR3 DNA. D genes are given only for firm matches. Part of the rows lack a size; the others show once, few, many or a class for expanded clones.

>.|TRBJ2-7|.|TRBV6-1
CASSEIDRYEQYF
TGTGCCAGCAGTGAAATCGACCGCTACGAGCAGTACTTC
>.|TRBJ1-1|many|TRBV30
CALWSKGAFF
TGTGCCCTATGGAGCAAGGGAGCTTTCTTT
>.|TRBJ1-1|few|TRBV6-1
CASSDRRGNTEAFF
TGTGCCAGCAGTGACAGACGGGGGAACACTGAAGCTTTCTTT
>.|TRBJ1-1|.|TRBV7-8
CASSPGPDTEAFF
TGTGCCAGCAGCCCCGGTCCGGACACTGAAGCTTTCTTT
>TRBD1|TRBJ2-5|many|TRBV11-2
CASSYLGTGVDETQYF
TGTGCCAGCAGCTATCTCGGGACAGGGGTTGACGAGACCCAGTACTTC
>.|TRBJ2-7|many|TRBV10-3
CATWGGTYEQYF
TGTGCCACCTGGGGAGGGACATACGAGCAGTACTTC
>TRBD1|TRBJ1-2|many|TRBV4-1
CASSQVHQGAGGYTF
TGCGCCAGCAGCCAAGTACACCAGGGGGCAGGAGGCTACACCTTC
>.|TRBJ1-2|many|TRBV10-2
CALKVTGTNYGYTF
TGCGCCCTTAAGGTGACGGGAACTAACTATGGCTACACCTTC
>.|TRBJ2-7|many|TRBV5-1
CASSHSTGRSYEQYF
TGCGCCAGCAGCCACTCGACAGGACGCTCCTACGAGCAGTACTTC
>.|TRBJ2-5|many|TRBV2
CASSQGLYIRETQYF
TGTGCCAGCAGTCAGGGACTCTACATAAGGGAGACCCAGTACTTC
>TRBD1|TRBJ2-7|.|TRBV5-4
CASNRQGSDEQYF
TGTGCCAGCAACCGACAGGGAAGTGACGAGCAGTACTTC
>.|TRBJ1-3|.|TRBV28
CASKRNTIYF
TGTGCCAGCAAGAGAAACACCATATATTTT
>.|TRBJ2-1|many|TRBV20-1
CSALRGAGNEQFF
TGCAGTGCCCTCCGGGGGGCAGGCAATGAGCAGTTCTTC
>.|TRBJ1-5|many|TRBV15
CATSRGDSNQPQHF
TGTGCCACCAGCAGAGGAGATAGCAATCAGCCCCAGCATTTT
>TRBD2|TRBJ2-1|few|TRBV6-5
CASSYAALAGKHNEQFF
TGTGCCAGCAGTTACGCAGCACTAGCGGGAAAACACAATGAGCAGTTCTTC
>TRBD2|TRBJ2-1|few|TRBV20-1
CSVARGGVYNEQFF
TGCAGTGTGGCGCGGGGGGGCGTCTACAATGAGCAGTTCTTC
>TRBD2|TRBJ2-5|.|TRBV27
CASRKTSVQETQYF
TGTGCCAGCAGGAAGACTAGCGTGCAAGAGACCCAGTACTTC
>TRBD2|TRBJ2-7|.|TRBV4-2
CASSPPGGGGTYEQYF
TGTGCCAGCAGCCCCCCGGGAGGCGGGGGAACCTACGAGCAGTACTTC
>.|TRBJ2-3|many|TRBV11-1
CASNRGSDTQYF
TGTGCCAGCAACCGGGGCTCAGATACGCAGTATTTT
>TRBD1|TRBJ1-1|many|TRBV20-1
CSARSQGVNTEAFF
TGCAGTGCTAGATCACAGGGGGTGAACACTGAAGCTTTCTTT
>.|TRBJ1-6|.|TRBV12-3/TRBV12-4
CASSLGFQNSPLHF
TGTGCCAGCAGTTTGGGTTTTCAGAATTCACCCCTCCACTTT
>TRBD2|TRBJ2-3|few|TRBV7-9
CASSLFGGTTDTQYF
TGTGCCAGCAGCTTATTCGGGGGGACCACAGATACGCAGTATTTT
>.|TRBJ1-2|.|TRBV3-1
CASSPPSSYGYTF
TGTGCCAGCAGCCCCCCTAGTTCCTATGGCTACACCTTC
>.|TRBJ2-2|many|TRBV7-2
CASSAQGSNTGELFF
TGTGCCAGCAGCGCACAGGGATCGAACACCGGGGAGCTGTTTTTT
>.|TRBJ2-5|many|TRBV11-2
CASSPPKDQQETQYF
TGTGCCAGCAGCCCCCCCAAGGACCAACAAGAGACCCAGTACTTC
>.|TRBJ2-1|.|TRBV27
CASGFASSYNEQFF
TGTGCCAGCGGATTTGCGAGCTCCTACAATGAGCAGTTCTTC
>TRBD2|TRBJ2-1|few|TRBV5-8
CASSLARGGYNGQFF
TGTGCCAGCAGCTTGGCCCGGGGGGGCTACAATGGGCAGTTCTTC
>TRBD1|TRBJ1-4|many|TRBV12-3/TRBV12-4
CASSFGQGFNEKLFF
TGTGCCAGCAGTTTTGGACAGGGCTTTAATGAAAAACTGTTTTTT
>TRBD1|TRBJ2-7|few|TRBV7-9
CASRSSRDRGLYEQYF
TGTGCCAGCAGGTCGTCCCGGGACAGGGGGCTCTACGAGCAGTACTTC
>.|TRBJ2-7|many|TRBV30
CAWSVRRYEQYF
TGTGCCTGGAGTGTCAGGAGATACGAGCAGTACTTC
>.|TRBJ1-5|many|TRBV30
CAWSVDSNQPQHF
TGTGCCTGGAGTGTAGACAGCAATCAGCCCCAGCATTTT
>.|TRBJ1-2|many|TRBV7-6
CASSPSRTVNYGYTF
TGTGCCAGCAGCCCATCCAGGACAGTCAACTATGGCTACACCTTC
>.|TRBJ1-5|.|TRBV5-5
CASNLGLTGNQPQHF
TGTGCCAGCAACTTGGGTTTGACAGGTAATCAGCCCCAGCATTTT
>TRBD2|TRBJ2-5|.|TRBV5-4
CASSRIGLAGRETQYF
TGTGCCAGCAGCAGAATTGGACTAGCGGGGAGGGAGACCCAGTACTTC
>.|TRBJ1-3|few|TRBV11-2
CASSSYGSGNTIYF
TGTGCCAGCAGCTCTTACGGATCTGGGAACACCATATATTTT
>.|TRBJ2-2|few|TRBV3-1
CASRPSQGMGELFF
TGTGCCAGCAGACCTTCACAGGGTATGGGGGAGCTGTTTTTT
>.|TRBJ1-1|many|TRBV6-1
CASRVDIMNTEAFF
TGTGCCAGCAGGGTAGACATAATGAACACTGAAGCTTTCTTT
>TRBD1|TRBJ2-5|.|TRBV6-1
CASSPPETEQGRETQYF
TGTGCCAGCAGCCCCCCGGAAACGGAACAGGGGCGGGAGACCCAGTACTTC
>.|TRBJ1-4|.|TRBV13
CASSPGHSSTNEKLFF
TGTGCCAGCAGCCCTGGACACTCCTCAACTAATGAAAAACTGTTTTTT
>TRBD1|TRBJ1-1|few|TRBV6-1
CASLPQTGKPQAFF
TGTGCCAGCCTGCCACAGACAGGGAAGCCGCAAGCTTTCTTT
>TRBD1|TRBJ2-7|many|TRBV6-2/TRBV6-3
CASSSRQGISYEQYF
TGTGCCAGCAGTTCCAGACAGGGGATCTCCTACGAGCAGTACTTC
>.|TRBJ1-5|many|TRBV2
CASSEWSQPQHF
TGTGCCAGCAGTGAGTGGTCCCAGCCCCAGCATTTT
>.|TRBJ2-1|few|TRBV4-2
CASSQEVAPNRRNNEQFF
TGTGCCAGCAGCCAAGAGGTCGCACCGAATCGACGGAACAATGAGCAGTTCTTC
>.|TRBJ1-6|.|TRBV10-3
CAISESKGEVSPLHF
TGTGCCATCAGTGAGTCGAAAGGGGAAGTTTCACCCCTCCACTTT
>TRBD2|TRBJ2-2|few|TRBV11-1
CASSLAGTTTWTGELFF
TGTGCCAGCAGCTTAGCGGGGACTACTACTTGGACCGGGGAGCTGTTTTTT
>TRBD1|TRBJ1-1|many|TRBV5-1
CASSFQGAEAFF
TGCGCCAGCAGCTTCCAGGGGGCTGAAGCTTTCTTT
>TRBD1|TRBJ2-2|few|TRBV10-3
CAIKQGAGTGELFF
TGTGCCATCAAACAGGGGGCCGGCACCGGGGAGCTGTTTTTT
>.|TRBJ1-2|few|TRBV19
CASSMLEGVGYTF
TGTGCCAGTAGTATGCTGGAGGGGGTGGGCTACACCTTC
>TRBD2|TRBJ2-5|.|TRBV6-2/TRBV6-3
CASSYSSSGGLGTQYF
TGTGCCAGCAGTTACTCGTCTAGCGGGGGCTTGGGGACCCAGTACTTC
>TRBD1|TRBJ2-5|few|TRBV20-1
CSATTGGEETQYF
TGCAGTGCCACGACAGGGGGCGAGGAGACCCAGTACTTC
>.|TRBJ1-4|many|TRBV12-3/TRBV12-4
CASSPGTEINEKLFF
TGTGCCAGCAGTCCTGGGACGGAGATCAATGAAAAACTGTTTTTT
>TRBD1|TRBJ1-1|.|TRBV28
CASSSFDRGNTEAFF
TGTGCCAGCAGTTCGTTCGACAGGGGGAACACTGAAGCTTTCTTT
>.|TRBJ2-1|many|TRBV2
CASSERAYNEQFF
TGTGCCAGCAGTGAAAGGGCGTACAATGAGCAGTTCTTC
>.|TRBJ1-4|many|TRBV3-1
CASSQNSRGEKLFF
TGTGCCAGCAGCCAAAATTCTAGAGGCGAAAAACTGTTTTTT